This record concerns one T cell receptor beta chain sequence. The antigen remains undetermined. The CDR3 has 15 amino acids. Germline assignment: CDR1 SGHAT and CDR2 FQNNGV. V lost 5 bases to trimming and J lost 4 bases, with 17 bases between them. The data were taken from a study of beta chain features in type 1 diabetes. General study findings and limits: Individuals with type 1 diabetes displayed fewer insertions and more deletions at VDJ junctions.

TCRB transcripts that were expressed got sequenced, as all of the isolated RNA had been reverse transcribed. The average read count of naive, central memory and regulatory T cell samples was some 3.5 million. Measured with immunoSEQ multiplex PCR; TCRdb has only the in-frame clones, and not every one. The table records roughly 140,000 clones, around 8.5% of them present only once. The origin of this receptor is a man aged 18 to 30 in good health. Specimen: central memory CD4+ T cells from blood. This chain links TRBV11-2 with TRBJ1-2, with D perhaps TRBD1 (5 bases). Here the CDR3 reads CASSASGGTIYGYTF. The DNA for the CDR3 is TGTGCCAGCAGCGCGAGTGGGGGGACCATCTATGGCTACACCTTC.